These T cell receptor beta chains were read from a single sample in a study of cytomegalovirus exposure and HLA in healthy donors. Data came from immunoSEQ multiplex PCR; TCRdb stores just in-frame clones and leaves some out. Of about 160,000 clones listed, more than 75% are singletons. Material: PBMCs. Receptor source: a man younger than 35 in good health and CMV-seropositive. The CDR3 runs from the conserved cysteine through the conserved F or W. A D gene is named only where the DNA matches it firmly. Size values are once, few and many counts, or a class for expanded clones, and some rows have none.

TRBD2 | few | TRBJ2-3 | TRBV9 | TGTGCCAGCGGAATGGCGGGGGGGAGGACAGATACGCAGTATTTT | CASGMAGGRTDTQYF
NA | NA | TRBJ2-7 | TRBV5-5 | TGTGCCAGCAGCTTGGAGGGGAGGAACCTGTACGAGCAGTACTTC | CASSLEGRNLYEQYF
NA | NA | TRBJ2-3 | TRBV5-4 | TGTGCCAGCAGCTTACTAGCGGCACAGGGGTTAGATACGCAGTATTTT | CASSLLAAQGLDTQYF
TRBD1 | NA | TRBJ1-1 | TRBV29-1 | TGCAGCGTCGTGACAGGGGGCCTTGAAGCTTTCTTT | CSVVTGGLEAFF
NA | NA | TRBJ2-7 | TRBV20-1 | TGCAGTGCTAGGGCGGTTAGAGAGCAGTACTTC | CSARAVREQYF
NA | NA | TRBJ1-1 | TRBV10-3 | TGTGCCATCAGTGAACGGAGAGAGACTGAAGCTTTCTTT | CAISERRETEAFF
TRBD2 | once | TRBJ2-5 | TRBV5-1 | TGCGCCAGCAGCCCGGGACTAGCGGGAGGGCTGGAAGAGACCCAGTACTTC | CASSPGLAGGLEETQYF
NA | NA | TRBJ1-2 | TRBV11-2 | TGTGCCAGCAGCTTAGTTGGCAGGGGAATTGGCTACACCTTC | CASSLVGRGIGYTF
TRBD1 | NA | TRBJ1-4 | TRBV7-9 | TGTGCCAGCAGCTCCCGGGACAGTGGGGAAAAACTGTTTTTT | CASSSRDSGEKLFF
NA | NA | TRBJ2-3 | TRBV5-1 | TGCGCCAACAGCTACCGGAGGGCCACAGATACGCAGTATTTT | CANSYRRATDTQYF
NA | NA | TRBJ2-1 | TRBV5-1 | TGCGCCAGCAGATTGGACTACCGCTCCTACAATGAGCAGTTCTTC | CASRLDYRSYNEQFF
NA | NA | TRBJ1-3 | TRBV2 | TGTGCCAGCAGGCCGGACAGCGCTGGAAACACCATATATTTT | CASRPDSAGNTIYF
TRBD2 | once | TRBJ2-3 | TRBV5-4 | TGTGCCAGCAGCAGGGGGAACCAGCGGGGGGTGGCAGATACGCAGTATTTT | CASSRGNQRGVADTQYF
NA | NA | TRBJ2-2 | TRBV4-1 | TGCGCCAGCAGCCAAAAGGCAGGGGCTGAAACCGGGGAGCTGTTTTTT | CASSQKAGAETGELFF
TRBD2 | NA | TRBJ2-7 | TRBV4-1 | TGCGCCAGCAGCCAAGATCGGGGGGTTCTGATATCCTACGAGCAGTACTTC | CASSQDRGVLISYEQYF
NA | NA | TRBJ2-3 | TRBV18 | TGTGCCAGCTCACATCGGACAGACCTAAGCACAGATACGCAGTATTTT | CASSHRTDLSTDTQYF
NA | NA | TRBJ1-5 | TRBV18 | TGTGCCAGCTCACCCGGAGCGGGTCATCAGCCCCAGCATTTT | CASSPGAGHQPQHF
NA | NA | TRBJ1-2 | TRBV29-1 | TGCAGCGTTGAATATAACACCCCCGGCTACACCTTC | CSVEYNTPGYTF
NA | NA | TRBJ2-2 | TRBV4-1 | TGCGCCAGCAGCCCAGGACAGCTCACCGGGGAGCTGTTTTTT | CASSPGQLTGELFF
TRBD1 | once | TRBJ2-2 | TRBV5-1 | TGCGCCAGCAGCTTGTGGACAGGGTCAACCGGGGAGCTGTTTTTT | CASSLWTGSTGELFF
TRBD1 | NA | TRBJ2-7 | TRBV6-5 | TGTGCCAGCAGGATTAATCACAGGGGAGAGCAGTACTTC | CASRINHRGEQYF
TRBD2 | once | TRBJ2-3 | TRBV7-2 | TGTGCCAGCAGCTTAGTTGGACTAGCGACAGATACGCAGTATTTT | CASSLVGLATDTQYF
NA | NA | TRBJ2-7 | TRBV2 | TGTGCCAGCAGTGATCAGGTTGAGCAGTACTTC | CASSDQVEQYF
TRBD1 | NA | TRBJ1-1 | TRBV5-1 | TGCGCCAGCAGCTTCGGACAGGGCACTGAAGCTTTCTTT | CASSFGQGTEAFF
NA | few | TRBJ2-6 | TRBV4-3 | TGCGCCAGCAGCCGGGAACACGTCTCTGGGGCCAACGGCCTGACTTTC | CASSREHVSGANGLTF
NA | NA | TRBJ2-7 | TRBV5-6 | TGTGCCAGCAGCTTAGGGGGTTACGAGCAGTACTTC | CASSLGGYEQYF
TRBD1 | NA | TRBJ1-1 | TRBV2 | TGTGCCAGCAGTGATCTGACAGGGCTGAACACTGAAGCTTTCTTT | CASSDLTGLNTEAFF
NA | NA | TRBJ1-1 | TRBV5-8 | TGTGCCAGCAGCTTCCGGACACGAGCGAACACTGAAGCTTTCTTT | CASSFRTRANTEAFF
NA | NA | TRBJ1-3 | TRBV7-2 | TGTGCCAGCAGCCTATCGGACAGCCGCTCTGGAAACACCATATATTTT | CASSLSDSRSGNTIYF
NA | few | TRBJ2-7 | TRBV25-1 | TGTGCCAGCAGTGAATTTGGCAGTAAATACGAGCAGTACTTC | CASSEFGSKYEQYF
TRBD1 | few | TRBJ1-2 | TRBV5-1 | TGCGCCAGCAGCCTTGAAGGACAGGGAAGGGATGGCTACACCTTC | CASSLEGQGRDGYTF
NA | NA | TRBJ2-7 | TRBV13 | TGTGCCAGCAGCTTAGGGCGGAGCTCCTACGAGCAGTACTTC | CASSLGRSSYEQYF
TRBD1 | NA | TRBJ1-2 | TRBV5-6 | TGTGCCAGCACATTACGGGGACAGGGGGCGCCGGACTATGGCTACACCTTC | CASTLRGQGAPDYGYTF
NA | NA | TRBJ2-7 | TRBV5-5 | TGTGCCAGCAGCTTGGCCGGGACATGGGACGAGCAGTACTTC | CASSLAGTWDEQYF
TRBD2 | NA | TRBJ2-7 | TRBV9 | TGTGCCAGCAGCCACGGGACTAATACTCGCTACGAGCAGTACTTC | CASSHGTNTRYEQYF